The sequence of this T cell receptor (beta chain) was determined in a study of early T cells in non-severe SARS-CoV-2 infection. At the level of the study: Bulk RNA from unsorted whole blood was sequenced; chains were unpaired. Overall study findings and caveats: Clonotype matching in VDJdb favored anti-spike CD8 responses and did not capture private and CD4 specificities.

For this clonotype: Its antigen is undetermined.

In the library, individual cDNA molecules carried attached unique molecular identifiers. MiXCR, run by TCRdb on the 5' RACE reads, gives a single entry per CDR3 protein. The profile shows about 47,000 distinct CDR3 sequences, 8% to 13% of them singletons. This CDR3 has 15 residues. The V end was cut by 5 bases, the J end by 5 bases, with 17 bases between. Germline CDR1 is MDHEN and CDR2 is SYDVKM. The sequenced sample consisted of whole blood. The chain carries TRBV28 and TRBJ2-3; D perhaps matches TRBD2 (6 bases). The receptor was derived from an adult who was a healthcare worker with PCR-confirmed SARS-CoV-2 infection or an uninfected control (not recorded which). CDR3 sequence (DNA): TGTGCCAGCAGTAGAGCCGGGACTGGCAAAGATACGCAGTATTTT. It is translated as CASSRAGTGKDTQYF.